The sequence of this T cell receptor (beta chain) was determined in a study of T cell repertoires in cytomegalovirus infection. Study background: Recently identified HLA-C-restricted CMV epitopes and well-studied HLA-B-restricted CMV epitopes were used by the study. TCR beta signatures that were public indicated CMV infection and matching HLA type.

TCRdb itself ran the reads through MiXCR, one entry per CDR3 protein. The repertoire holds about a million distinct CDR3 sequences, with around 32% as singletons. Trimming pared 7 bases from V and 3 bases from J, leaving 9 bases between. The germline CDR1 and CDR2 sequences are SGHVS and FQNEAQ. The CDR3 sequence is 12 residues long. This clonotype was detected only a few times. The antigen is not known. The specimen comprised cultured CD8+ T cells from PBMCs, sampled from culture after CMV antigen stimulation. The TCR comes from a human donor in good health (CMV status not recorded). Some clones in this sample may be carry-over from other donors' samples. The rearrangement links TRBV7-8 to TRBJ2-5; D is uncertain. CDR3 sequence (DNA): TGTGCCAGCACCCCAGTAGAAGAGACCCAGTACTTC. Translated: CASTPVEETQYF.